The present TCR beta chain was sequenced within a study of shared T cell receptors in the human thymus (dated by TCRdb to about 2021). About the study as a whole: The study examined how self-reactive, shared T-cell receptor alpha chains are generated in the human thymus.

The CDR3 runs 14 residues from the cysteine to the phenylalanine. Only the CDR3 DNA is retained, 42 bases long and in frame from the first base. The V end loses 7 bases and the J end loses 4 bases, and a stretch of 16 bases separates them. Via the germline V gene, CDR1 is SQVTM and CDR2 ANQGSEA. A word on this clone: There is no known antigen for this receptor. The input lacks base qualities; no much larger clone sits a single base away.

Preparation of the library involved the immunoSEQ multiplex PCR assay. The source is immuneACCESS, and TCRdb retained only in-frame sequences with V and J called. Part of the clones is not carried over; for the studies checked, unresolved V genes explain less than half of this, and the remainder is unexplained. The sample has hundreds of thousands of clones on record, around nine tenths of them singletons. The leading ten clones occupy over 0.008% of the sample. This same sample was also taken into another study, of human thymus T cells. The second study's authors report: In Finland, the donors were immunologically healthy infants who were having open corrective cardiac surgery for congenital heart defects. The thymus tissue came from surgical resects taken out during corrective cardiac surgery. V and J gene segment usage appeared biased in both thymic and peripheral blood repertoires. Highly overlapping thymic TCR repertoires among unrelated individuals were reported in the related research. The study characterized TCR alpha and beta repertoires from about 8 infant thymus samples and four related peripheral blood samples. Donor ages ranging from about 6 to 244 days were recorded, and 5 to 7 male and a couple of female infants were included in the cohort. Thymocytes were mechanically released from the tissue and were stored as pellets of about 8.5-31 million cells at -70 degrees C. A QIAsymphony instrument was used to extract genomic DNA from frozen cell pellets. The immunoSEQ multiplex PCR assay was used to amplify the TCRB and TCRAD loci from a standardized amount of quality-controlled genomic DNA. The V(D)J region was spanned by amplicons of a length sufficient to cover the CDR3 and to identify V and J genes. Amplicon sequencing was performed on an Illumina platform through the commercial immunoSEQ service. Primer bias and sequencing errors were corrected as previously described, and TCRAD and TCRB definitions were based on the IMGT database. immunoSEQ Analyzer 3.0 and VDJTools were used for repertoire analysis, which covered basic statistics, V/J segment usage, diversity estimates, rarefaction and pairwise overlap. Chao1, ChaoE, Efron-Thisted, Shannon and inverse Simpson indices were used to estimate diversity, which was also estimated on datasets down-sampled to the smallest sample. Repertoire overlap was assessed by strict matching of CDR3 nucleotide sequence, V gene and J gene, and clustering was done by Jaccard-based multidimensional scaling. On average, roughly 810,000 unique TCRB clonotypes were obtained from thymus samples, compared with roughly 89,000 from blood samples.

This clonotype was sampled from a boy less than two years old with a congenital heart defect. Donor details come from another sample of the same person, matched by shared clones. The chain employs TRBV29-1 and TRBJ1-4, with TRBD1 as a weak D call on 6 bases. The specimen sequenced was thymocytes. DNA sequence: TGCAGCGACCGACAGTTAGGGGGTAATGAAAAACTGTTTTTT. Its protein reads: CSDRQLGGNEKLFF.